Below, 11 T cell receptor beta chains from the same sample are listed, as sequenced in a study of blood T cell repertoires in COVID-19. Profiling relied on immunoSEQ multiplex PCR, and the TCRdb table lists in-frame clones only, not all of them. This repertoire shows fewer than 120,000 clones, under 75% found once; its top ten account for around 7.3%. The sequenced sample consisted of peripheral blood. Every receptor here comes from a woman between 55 and 75 years old with acute or convalescent COVID-19.

The gene calls are TRBV4-2 and TRBJ2-7; D perhaps matches TRBD2 (5 bases). This CDR3 region has 15 residues. V was clipped by 0 bases and J by 6 bases, with 15 bases between them. The germline gives CDR1 LGHNA, CDR2 YNFKEQ. CDR3 sequence (DNA): TGTGCCAGCAGCCAAGAGCTAAGGCTAGCTGGCGAGCAGTACTTC. Translating gives CASSQELRLAGEQYF.

This clone was picked up a small number of times. The gene calls are TRBV7-9 and TRBJ1-2, with D maybe TRBD1 (5 bases). Trimming removed 3 bases from V and 2 bases from J, with 7 bases in between. The CDR3 spans 13 residues. CDR1 and CDR2 (germline): SEHNR, FQNEAQ (reference sequence). The CDR3 DNA is TGTGCCAGCAGCTTCGACAGAAACTATGGCTACACCTTC. Translation gives CASSFDRNYGYTF.

The CDR3 spells CATSGHKPTYNEKLFF. The CDR3 coding sequence is TGTGCCACCAGTGGACACAAACCCACATATAATGAAAAACTGTTTTTT. V usage is TRBV24-1 and J usage is TRBJ1-4; D uncertain. Germline V gene sequence: CDR1 KGHDR, CDR2 SFDVKD. The ends were cut back, 5 bases at V and 4 bases at J, with 16 bases in the middle. The CDR3 spans 16 residues.

V usage is TRBV19 and J usage is TRBJ1-4, with 7 bases matching TRBD1. The V gene end was trimmed by 7 bases and the J gene end by 5 bases; junction bases not matched to a gene: 7. Germline assignment: CDR1 LNHDA and CDR2 SQIVND (reference sequence). This CDR3 has 14 residues. CDR3 amino acids: CASNRQGANEKLFF. In DNA, the CDR3 is TGTGCCAGTAACAGACAGGGAGCGAATGAAAAACTGTTTTTT.

The chain combines TRBV2 with TRBJ1-5; 8 bases are a match to TRBD1. Germline lookup yields CDR1 SNHLY and CDR2 FYNNEI. J was trimmed by 4 bases and V by 3 bases; bases with no gene match: 14. The CDR3 spans 18 residues. The CDR3 DNA reads as TGTGCCAGCAGTGAGATATCGAACAACAGGGGGAGGAATCAGCCCCAGCATTTT. Translated: CASSEISNNRGRNQPQHF.

Remarks on this clone: The same CDR3 is also encoded by other DNA sequences in this sample. The CDR3 region has the DNA TGTGCCAGCAGTGAGTTTAGGGGTAATTCACCCCTCCACTTT. This codes for CASSEFRGNSPLHF. This chain links TRBV6-4 with TRBJ1-6; tentatively, D is TRBD1 (5 bases). The V gene lost 3 bases and the J gene lost 6 bases, with 9 bases spanning the gap. Germline CDR1 is MRHNA and CDR2 is SNTAGT. This CDR3 is built from 14 residues.

The table lists this clone with a few counts. V is TRBV27 and J is TRBJ1-2; TRBD1 is a possible D gene (5 bases). Trimming left V 5 bases short and J 5 bases short, with 15 bases between. The CDR3 is 14 residues long. Germline V gene sequence: CDR1 MNHEY, CDR2 SMNVEV (reference sequence). CDR3 DNA: TGTGCCAGCAGTCGCCGGGGGGGTGTATATGGCTACACCTTC. It yields the protein CASSRRGGVYGYTF.

The chain is built from TRBV21-1 and TRBJ1-6; the table's D gene call, TRBD1, was not cross checked with the DNA. TRBV21-1 is recorded as a pseudogene. The CDR3 runs to 19 residues. CDR3: CASSEDREGKILGGAPLHF. The CDR3 DNA follows: TGTGCCAGCAGCGAGGACAGGGAAGGGAAAATTTTAGGTGGGGCCCCCCTCCACTTT.

The genes are TRBV7-8 and TRBJ2-5; perhaps TRBD2 as D (5 bases). The CDR3 runs 16 residues. V was cut by 3 bases and J by 1 base, with 15 bases left in between. Germline CDR1 reads SGHVS; CDR2 reads FQNEAQ. CDR3 coding DNA: TGTGCCAGCAGCTTGAGGGTCGGGATTCCCCAAGAGACCCAGTACTTC. Translation gives CASSLRVGIPQETQYF. The full variable domain, in which reference TRBV7-8 and TRBJ2-5 provide the parts outside the CDR3, is GAGVSQSPRYKVAKRGQDVALRCDPISGHVSLFWYQQALGQGPEFLTYFQNEAQLDKSGLPSDRFFAERPEGSVSTLKIQRTQQEDSAVYLCASSLRVGIPQETQYFGPGTRLLVL.

This rearrangement joins TRBV19 to TRBJ1-2; D ambiguous. The length of the CDR3 is 16 residues. Germline V CDR1 and CDR2: LNHDA, SQIVND (reference sequence). Trimming left V 3 bases short and J 4 bases short, with 18 bases between. CDR3 loop: CASSIARRRVSYGYTF. Here the CDR3 DNA reads TGTGCCAGTAGTATTGCCCGAAGACGGGTCAGCTATGGCTACACCTTC.

V usage is TRBV6-1 and J usage is TRBJ1-2; 10 bases fit TRBD1. CDR1 and CDR2 from the germline V gene are MNHNS and SASEGT. This CDR3 spans 15 amino acids. Trimming at V came to 2 bases and at J to 8 bases, leaving 8 bases not matched to a gene. CDR3 nucleotide sequence: TGTGCCAGCAGTGAATTGGGGACAGGGGTTAGGGGCTACACCTTC. Its translation: CASSELGTGVRGYTF.